The 20 T cell receptor beta chains reported below all come from one sample, sequenced in a study of lymphopenia after photon versus proton radiotherapy. The data were produced by immunoSEQ multiplex PCR, yet TCRdb's version contains in-frame clones alone and is incomplete. Counted here are about 20,000 clones, roughly nine tenths occurring once; the ten biggest clones make up over 1.5%. The input for sequencing was peripheral blood, taken from a patient treated with photon-based radiotherapy. The source is a woman in her thirties or forties with cholangiocarcinoma.

The genes are TRBV2 and TRBJ2-1; TRBD2 agrees at 7 bases. Germline lookup yields CDR1 SNHLY and CDR2 FYNNEI. There are 13 residues in the CDR3. J lost 9 bases, V lost 6 bases, and 8 bases had no gene match. The chain's CDR3 is CASRAREAGEQFF. CDR3 sequence (DNA): TGTGCCAGCAGGGCCCGGGAGGCCGGTGAGCAGTTCTTC.

The J gene is TRBJ1-1, the V gene TRBV6-5; D gene ambiguous. Trimming removed 6 bases at V and 6 bases at J, with 14 bases between. Germline V CDR1 and CDR2: MNHEY, SVGAGI. The CDR3 is 13 residues long. CDR3 residues: CASRSDREAEAFF. CDR3 nucleotides: TGTGCCAGCAGATCGGACCGGGAGGCTGAAGCTTTCTTT.

The chain is built from TRBV7-6 and TRBJ2-7; TRBD1 might be the D (6 bases). With 5 bases removed from V and 5 bases from J, the gap between germline ends came to 16 bases. Per the germline V gene, CDR1 is SGHVS and CDR2 is FNYEAQ. This CDR3 contains 14 residues. In DNA form, the CDR3 reads TGTGCCAGCAGCGTCGGCGTTGGGGGCCACGAGCAGTACTTC. It translates to CASSVGVGGHEQYF.

The V and J genes are TRBV7-3 and TRBJ2-1, with 9 positions matching TRBD2. This CDR3 has 14 residues. In germline, CDR1 is SGHTA, CDR2 FQGTGA. The J segment lost 4 bases and the V segment lost 4 bases, leaving 2 bases of the junction unmatched. The CDR3 DNA sequence: TGTGCCAGCAGCTCGGGACTAGCATACAATGAGCAGTTCTTC. This sequence encodes CASSSGLAYNEQFF.

The count of this clone is one. The chain is built from TRBV29-1 and TRBJ2-1; 13 bases are a match to TRBD2. Germline trimming cut 8 bases from V and 1 base from J; bases unmatched to any gene: 14. The length of the CDR3 is 18 residues. The germline V gene has CDR1 SQVTM and CDR2 ANQGSEA. CDR3 protein: CSYRTSGSGGESYNEQFF. CDR3 nucleotides: TGCAGCTACCGGACTAGCGGGAGCGGCGGAGAATCCTACAATGAGCAGTTCTTC.

This clone was seen a handful of times. The rearrangement links TRBV19 to TRBJ1-6; no firm D call. The CDR3 covers 13 residues. Germline V lookup: CDR1 LNHDA, CDR2 SQIVND (reference sequence). V gave up 3 bases and J gave up 9 bases, with 9 bases separating them. CDR3 protein: CASSIAVISPLHF. DNA of the CDR3: TGTGCCAGTAGTATTGCAGTAATTTCACCCCTCCACTTT.

J is TRBJ2-7 and V is TRBV5-1, with D possibly TRBD1 on 5 matching bases. CDR3 length: 12 amino acids. V shed 1 base and J shed 5 bases, with 7 bases lying between them. The germline gives CDR1 SGHRS, CDR2 YFSETQ. CDR3 in amino acids: CASSLRGHEQYF. CDR3 DNA: TGCGCCAGCAGCTTGAGGGGCCACGAGCAGTACTTC.

This clone has just one count. V is TRBV11-1 and J is TRBJ1-2, with 7 bases lining up with TRBD1. V shed 5 bases, J shed 4 bases, and the junction held 4 bases outside the gene matches. This CDR3 contains 13 residues. Germline loops: CDR1 SGHAT, CDR2 FQDESV (reference sequence). The CDR3 DNA follows: TGTGCCAGCAGCCAAACAGGGGCCTATGGCTACACCTTC. Amino acid sequence: CASSQTGAYGYTF. Based on the CDR3 plus reference TRBV11-1 and TRBJ1-2, the full variable domain is EAEVAQSPRYKITEKSQAVAFWCDPISGHATLYWYRQILGQGPELLVQFQDESVVDDSQLPKDRFSAERLKGVDSTLKIQPAELGDSAMYLCASSQTGAYGYTFGSGTRLTVV.

The genes are TRBV5-1 and TRBJ2-1; TRBD2 matches at 7 bases. Germline V gene lookup returns CDR1 SGHRS and CDR2 YFSETQ. The CDR3 is 15 residues long. Unmatched junction bases numbered 5, after V lost 5 bases and J lost 0 bases. CDR3 region: CASRQAGSSYNEQFF. For the CDR3, the DNA is TGCGCCAGCAGACAAGCGGGATCCTCCTACAATGAGCAGTTCTTC. The whole variable domain, filled in from reference TRBV5-1 and TRBJ2-1, reads KAGVTQTPRYLIKTRGQQVTLSCSPISGHRSVSWYQQTPGQGLQFLFEYFSETQRNKGNFPGRFSGRQFSNSRSEMNVSTLELGDSALYLCASRQAGSSYNEQFFGPGTRLTVL.

The rearrangement uses TRBV18 and TRBJ1-2, with 11 bases identical to TRBD1. In germline, CDR1 is KGHSH, CDR2 LQKENI. V was clipped by 3 bases and J by 7 bases; unmatched bases: 7. This CDR3 has 15 residues. This CDR3 is CASSPPDRGPVGYTF. Written as DNA, the CDR3 is TGTGCCAGCTCACCTCCGGACAGGGGGCCAGTTGGCTACACCTTC. Full variable domain (outside the CDR3, taken from reference TRBV18 and TRBJ1-2): NAGVMQNPRHLVRRRGQEARLRCSPMKGHSHVYWYRQLPEEGLKFMVYLQKENIIDESGMPKERFSAEFPKEGPSILRIQQVVRGDSAAYFCASSPPDRGPVGYTFGSGTRLTVV.

The V gene is TRBV7-2, the J gene TRBJ2-5; D tentatively fits TRBD1 or TRBD2 (5 bases each). Germline V gene data show CDR1 as SGHTA and CDR2 as FQGNSA. The CDR3 consists of 17 residues. V lost 1 base, J lost 1 base, and 16 bases lay in between. The DNA for the CDR3 is TGTGCCAGCAGCTTAGGGGGCCCGGGTGGGGGCCAAGAGACCCAGTACTTC. The encoded protein is CASSLGGPGGGQETQYF.

This chain links TRBV9 with TRBJ2-2; TRBD1 agrees at 9 bases. Germline V gene data show CDR1 as SGDLS and CDR2 as YYNGEE. The junction had 5 bases not matched to a gene; V was cut back by 1 base and J by 4 bases. The CDR3 extends over 16 amino acids. The CDR3, as DNA: TGTGCCAGCAGCGTATTCGGACAGGGGATCACCGGGGAGCTGTTTTTT. Protein product: CASSVFGQGITGELFF.

This chain joins TRBV6-6 and TRBJ1-1, with D maybe TRBD1 (5 bases). CDR3 size: 13 residues. Germline assignment: CDR1 MNHNY and CDR2 SVGAGI (reference sequence). The V and J ends lost 5 bases and 3 bases respectively, with 10 bases between them. The CDR3 region has the DNA TGTGCCAGCAGTCTAGGGGTTGACACTGAAGCTTTCTTT. Its protein product is CASSLGVDTEAFF.

The gene calls are TRBV29-1 and TRBJ2-7; TRBD1 is a possible D gene (5 bases). CDR3 size: 12 residues. Trimming took off 5 bases at V and 2 bases at J, with 10 bases between the two ends. Germline CDR1 SQVTM, CDR2 ANQGSEA. CDR3 residues: CSVNQGTYEQYF. CDR3 in DNA: TGCAGCGTTAATCAGGGAACCTACGAGCAGTACTTC.

The chain joins TRBV29-1 to TRBJ1-4; 12 nucleotides line up with TRBD1. Germline loops: CDR1 SQVTM, CDR2 ANQGSEA. The J segment lost 6 bases and the V segment lost 5 bases, leaving 16 bases of the junction unmatched. The CDR3 is 18 residues long. The chain's CDR3 is CSVPDPGQGAFSYEKLFF. The CDR3 DNA reads as TGCAGCGTTCCCGATCCGGGACAGGGGGCTTTTTCCTATGAAAAACTGTTTTTT.

The chain combines TRBV6-4 with TRBJ1-1; D not resolved. The germline V gene has CDR1 MRHNA and CDR2 SNTAGT. V was shortened by 6 bases and J by 11 bases, with 16 bases between the two germline ends. This CDR3 region has 12 residues. The CDR3 protein is CASRSLLGEAFF. The CDR3 DNA reads TGTGCCAGCAGGAGTTTACTCGGGGAGGCTTTCTTT.

The gene calls are TRBV7-9 and TRBJ1-2; no clear D gene. Trimming took 4 bases from V and 2 from J, leaving 8 bases between them. Germline V gene data show CDR1 as SEHNR and CDR2 as FQNEAQ (reference sequence). The CDR3 is 13 amino acids. The CDR3 bases are TGTGCCAGCAGCTCGACGGCAAACTATGGCTACACCTTC. It translates to CASSSTANYGYTF.

The V call is TRBV7-9, the J call TRBJ2-3; no definite D call. There are 12 residues in the CDR3. The V gene lost 11 bases and the J gene lost 1 base, with 10 bases spanning the gap. The germline V gene has CDR1 SEHNR and CDR2 FQNEAQ (reference sequence). The CDR3: CALAVGTDTQYF. The CDR3 DNA follows: TGTGCCCTTGCCGTGGGCACAGATACGCAGTATTTT. Using reference TRBV7-9 and TRBJ2-3 for the parts outside the CDR3, the full variable domain is DTGVSQNPRHKITKRGQNVTFRCDPISEHNRLYWYRQTLGQGPEFLTYFQNEAQLEKSRLLSDRFSAERPKGSFSTLEIQRTEQGDSAMYLCALAVGTDTQYFGPGTRLTVL.

The chain links TRBV27 to TRBJ1-1; TRBD1 is a possible D gene (6 bases). V was shortened by 6 bases and J by 3 bases, with 23 bases between the two germline ends. Germline CDR1 is MNHEY and CDR2 is SMNVEV (reference sequence). The CDR3 is 17 residues long. Here the CDR3 reads CASRGTGFNEEDTEAFF. The CDR3 bases are TGTGCCAGCAGGGGAACAGGGTTTAACGAGGAGGACACTGAAGCTTTCTTT.

The chain uses TRBV5-1 and TRBJ2-1; TRBD1 matches at 7 bases. The trim removed 0 bases at V and 8 bases at J, leaving 17 bases unmatched. The V gene's germline CDR1 is SGHRS and CDR2 YFSETQ. The CDR3 is made up of 18 amino acids. This CDR3 reads CASSLASLKGGAFDEQFF. CDR3 DNA sequence: TGCGCCAGCAGCTTGGCCTCCCTTAAAGGGGGCGCGTTCGATGAGCAGTTCTTC.